A selection of T cell receptor beta chains follows, all from one sample in a study of early T cells in non-severe SARS-CoV-2 infection. TCRdb independently ran MiXCR on the 5' RACE reads; one entry per CDR3 protein. The table lists around 27,000 distinct CDR3 sequences, under 7.5% of them singletons. Sample: whole blood. All receptors derive from an adult who was a healthcare worker with PCR-confirmed SARS-CoV-2 infection or an uninfected control (not recorded which). CDR3s include the opening cysteine and the closing phenylalanine or tryptophan. Each record gives: D gene, clone size, V gene, J gene, CDR3 DNA, CDR3 protein. The D gene is left open where the match is weak. Only some rows state a clone size, as once, few, many or a class for expanded clones.

d_call: .
clone_size: few
v_call: TRBV7-2
j_call: TRBJ2-7
cdr3_nt: TGTGCCAGCAGCTTAGGCGGTACCCAGAGCTCCTACGAGCAGTACTTC
cdr3_aa: CASSLGGTQSSYEQYF

d_call: .
clone_size: .
v_call: TRBV10-3
j_call: TRBJ1-4
cdr3_nt: TGTGCCATCAGTGCAGGGCCCGTTGGTGAAAAACTGTTTTTT
cdr3_aa: CAISAGPVGEKLFF

d_call: TRBD2
clone_size: many
v_call: TRBV7-9
j_call: TRBJ2-3
cdr3_nt: TGTGCCAGCAGCTTACAGGGACTAACAGATACGCAGTATTTT
cdr3_aa: CASSLQGLTDTQYF

d_call: .
clone_size: many
v_call: TRBV28
j_call: TRBJ2-5
cdr3_nt: TGTGCCAGCAGTTGGCTCCTGAGGGAGACCCAGTACTTC
cdr3_aa: CASSWLLRETQYF

d_call: .
clone_size: many
v_call: TRBV4-1
j_call: TRBJ1-1
cdr3_nt: TGCGCCAGCAGCCAAGGAGCTGTGAGGATCTTT
cdr3_aa: CASSQGAVRIF

d_call: .
clone_size: .
v_call: TRBV6-6
j_call: TRBJ1-2
cdr3_nt: TGTGCCAGCAGTTACTCCGCTTTGAAACCCTATGGCTACACCTTC
cdr3_aa: CASSYSALKPYGYTF

d_call: .
clone_size: many
v_call: TRBV23-1
j_call: TRBJ1-1
cdr3_nt: TGCGCCAGCAGTCAAGGAGACTGTGAATCCGGGCTGGTTGCTTTCTTT
cdr3_aa: CASSQGDCESGLVAFF

d_call: .
clone_size: few
v_call: TRBV3-1
j_call: TRBJ1-1
cdr3_nt: TGTGCCAGCGTCGGGGAGCTTAACACTGAAGCTTTCTTT
cdr3_aa: CASVGELNTEAFF

d_call: TRBD1
clone_size: many
v_call: TRBV25-1
j_call: TRBJ2-4
cdr3_nt: TGTGCCAGCAGTGACTCAGGGGGCAAAAACATTCAGTACTTC
cdr3_aa: CASSDSGGKNIQYF

d_call: .
clone_size: few
v_call: TRBV6-2/TRBV6-3
j_call: TRBJ2-5
cdr3_nt: TGTGCCAGCAGTCGCATAAAAGAGCCCGGGGCCCAGTACTTC
cdr3_aa: CASSRIKEPGAQYF

d_call: TRBD1
clone_size: few
v_call: TRBV5-1
j_call: TRBJ2-7
cdr3_nt: TGCGCCAGCAGAGGAGCCGGGACAGACTCCTACGAGCAGTACTTC
cdr3_aa: CASRGAGTDSYEQYF

d_call: TRBD2
clone_size: .
v_call: TRBV12-3/TRBV12-4
j_call: TRBJ2-5
cdr3_nt: TGTGCCAGCAGATCCGTGGGACTAGCGGGAGAGACCCAGTACTTC
cdr3_aa: CASRSVGLAGETQYF

d_call: .
clone_size: few
v_call: TRBV28
j_call: TRBJ2-6
cdr3_nt: TGTGCCAGCAGGCCCACTGGGGCCAACGTCCTGACTTTC
cdr3_aa: CASRPTGANVLTF

d_call: TRBD2
clone_size: many
v_call: TRBV4-1
j_call: TRBJ2-1
cdr3_nt: TGCGCCAGCAGCGGCGGCGCGGGAGGGGCTTGGGATGAGCAGTTCTTC
cdr3_aa: CASSGGAGGAWDEQFF

d_call: .
clone_size: many
v_call: TRBV5-5
j_call: TRBJ2-1
cdr3_nt: TGTGCCAGCAGCTCGGGGCCTCAGAATGAGCAGTTCTTC
cdr3_aa: CASSSGPQNEQFF

d_call: .
clone_size: many
v_call: TRBV20-1
j_call: TRBJ2-3
cdr3_nt: TGCAGTGCTAGGCGGGGGCCCAGCACAGATACGCAGTATTTT
cdr3_aa: CSARRGPSTDTQYF

d_call: .
clone_size: .
v_call: TRBV20-1
j_call: TRBJ2-7
cdr3_nt: TGCAGTGCTGGATCCGACAGATACGAGCAGTACTTC
cdr3_aa: CSAGSDRYEQYF

d_call: .
clone_size: many
v_call: TRBV5-1
j_call: TRBJ2-1
cdr3_nt: TGCGCCAGCAGCTTGGGACCCGAGGACAATGAGCAGTTCTTC
cdr3_aa: CASSLGPEDNEQFF

d_call: .
clone_size: many
v_call: TRBV6-2/TRBV6-3
j_call: TRBJ1-1
cdr3_nt: TGTGCCAGCACGAGTGGGAACACTGAAGCTTTCTTT
cdr3_aa: CASTSGNTEAFF

d_call: TRBD2
clone_size: many
v_call: TRBV12-3/TRBV12-4
j_call: TRBJ2-5
cdr3_nt: TGTGCCAGCAGCCCGACCCCGGGTAGCGGGGCTCAAGAGACCCAGTACTTC
cdr3_aa: CASSPTPGSGAQETQYF

d_call: .
clone_size: many
v_call: TRBV4-1
j_call: TRBJ2-7
cdr3_nt: TGCGCCAGCAGCCAAAGGACGGATAGCTCCTACGAGCAGTACTTC
cdr3_aa: CASSQRTDSSYEQYF

d_call: TRBD1
clone_size: .
v_call: TRBV3-1
j_call: TRBJ1-2
cdr3_nt: TGTGCCAGCAGCCCACACAGGGGATATGGCTACACCTTC
cdr3_aa: CASSPHRGYGYTF

d_call: .
clone_size: many
v_call: TRBV7-2
j_call: TRBJ1-2
cdr3_nt: TGTGCCAGCAGCTTAGTTCGCGGGGACTATGGCTACACCTTC
cdr3_aa: CASSLVRGDYGYTF

d_call: TRBD1
clone_size: many
v_call: TRBV12-3/TRBV12-4
j_call: TRBJ1-2
cdr3_nt: TGTGCCAGCAGTTTAGTCGGGACAGTTAATGGCTACACCTTC
cdr3_aa: CASSLVGTVNGYTF

d_call: TRBD2
clone_size: few
v_call: TRBV4-3
j_call: TRBJ2-1
cdr3_nt: TGCGCCAGCAGTCTCACCCCGATAGCGGGGGGCGGCAATGAGCAGTTCTTC
cdr3_aa: CASSLTPIAGGGNEQFF

d_call: .
clone_size: many
v_call: TRBV27
j_call: TRBJ2-3
cdr3_nt: TGTGCCAGCAGTGCCAGGACAGTTGCGCCAGATACGCAGTATTTT
cdr3_aa: CASSARTVAPDTQYF

d_call: .
clone_size: many
v_call: TRBV12-3/TRBV12-4
j_call: TRBJ2-5
cdr3_nt: TGTGCCAGCAGTTTAGGCAGGAACCAAGAGACCCAGTACTTC
cdr3_aa: CASSLGRNQETQYF

d_call: TRBD2
clone_size: many
v_call: TRBV20-1
j_call: TRBJ2-1
cdr3_nt: TGCAGTGCTTTGGAGCTTGCGGGGGGTGACGGGCAGTTCTTC
cdr3_aa: CSALELAGGDGQFF

d_call: .
clone_size: many
v_call: TRBV12-3/TRBV12-4
j_call: TRBJ2-3
cdr3_nt: TGTGCCAGCAGTTTAGCGCGCGGAGATACGCAGTATTTT
cdr3_aa: CASSLARGDTQYF

d_call: .
clone_size: many
v_call: TRBV27
j_call: TRBJ2-1
cdr3_nt: TGTGCCAGCAGTTTATGGGGGGCCCCCTACAATGAGCAGTTCTTC
cdr3_aa: CASSLWGAPYNEQFF

d_call: .
clone_size: many
v_call: TRBV7-9
j_call: TRBJ2-7
cdr3_nt: TGTGCCAGCAGCTTAGCTCAACGTTTCTACGAGCAGTACTTC
cdr3_aa: CASSLAQRFYEQYF

d_call: .
clone_size: many
v_call: TRBV27
j_call: TRBJ2-4
cdr3_nt: TGTGCCAGCAGTTTATCGTGGGGACCCCTAGCCAAAAACATTCAGTACTTC
cdr3_aa: CASSLSWGPLAKNIQYF

d_call: TRBD2
clone_size: many
v_call: TRBV18
j_call: TRBJ2-3
cdr3_nt: TGTGCCAGCTCACTCGGGGGGGGCACAGATACGCAGTATTTT
cdr3_aa: CASSLGGGTDTQYF

d_call: .
clone_size: many
v_call: TRBV20-1
j_call: TRBJ2-5
cdr3_nt: TGCAGTGCTAGAGAGGCAGGGCAGGGGAGTCAAGAGACCCAGTACTTC
cdr3_aa: CSAREAGQGSQETQYF

d_call: TRBD1
clone_size: many
v_call: TRBV12-3/TRBV12-4
j_call: TRBJ1-1
cdr3_nt: TGTGCCAGCAGGTTCCCCGGGACAGCGAACACTGAAGCTTTCTTT
cdr3_aa: CASRFPGTANTEAFF

d_call: .
clone_size: many
v_call: TRBV2
j_call: TRBJ2-7
cdr3_nt: TGTGCCAGCAGTTTCTTTGGGCCAGGATACGAGCAGTACTTC
cdr3_aa: CASSFFGPGYEQYF

d_call: .
clone_size: few
v_call: TRBV12-3/TRBV12-4
j_call: TRBJ2-2
cdr3_nt: TGTGCCAGCAGTTTAGTCGCGGACACCGGGGAGCTGTTTTTT
cdr3_aa: CASSLVADTGELFF

d_call: .
clone_size: many
v_call: TRBV7-3
j_call: TRBJ2-7
cdr3_nt: TGTGCCAGCAACTCAACAGGGAAGAGCGACGGGGCAGACGAGCAGTACTTC
cdr3_aa: CASNSTGKSDGADEQYF

d_call: TRBD1
clone_size: many
v_call: TRBV6-6
j_call: TRBJ1-6
cdr3_nt: TGTGCCAGCAGCACAGGGGGCGCGGGTTCACCCCTCCACTTT
cdr3_aa: CASSTGGAGSPLHF

d_call: .
clone_size: many
v_call: TRBV20-1
j_call: TRBJ2-7
cdr3_nt: TGCAGTGCTAGAGCGACTATCTCCTACGAGCAGTACTTC
cdr3_aa: CSARATISYEQYF

d_call: .
clone_size: many
v_call: TRBV5-1
j_call: TRBJ1-1
cdr3_nt: TGCGCCAGCAGCTTGGTTCCAGCGATGAACACTGAAGCTTTCTTT
cdr3_aa: CASSLVPAMNTEAFF

d_call: .
clone_size: few
v_call: TRBV6-6
j_call: TRBJ2-5
cdr3_nt: TGTGCCAGCAGTTATGGCCGGAAACAAGAGACCCAGTACTTC
cdr3_aa: CASSYGRKQETQYF

d_call: .
clone_size: few
v_call: TRBV7-9
j_call: TRBJ2-3
cdr3_nt: TGTGCCAGCAGCCCCGGCAGGGACGGCACAGATACGCAGTATTTT
cdr3_aa: CASSPGRDGTDTQYF

d_call: .
clone_size: .
v_call: TRBV28
j_call: TRBJ2-3
cdr3_nt: TGTGCCAGCAGTGCCGACCGGGAGACAGATACGCAGTATTTT
cdr3_aa: CASSADRETDTQYF

d_call: TRBD1
clone_size: many
v_call: TRBV7-2
j_call: TRBJ1-5
cdr3_nt: TGTGCCAGCAGCTTAGGACAGGGGGCTGGACAGCCCCAGCATTTT
cdr3_aa: CASSLGQGAGQPQHF

d_call: TRBD1
clone_size: few
v_call: TRBV20-1
j_call: TRBJ2-1
cdr3_nt: TGCAGTGTACAGGGGCGATACAATGAGCAGTTCTTC
cdr3_aa: CSVQGRYNEQFF

d_call: .
clone_size: many
v_call: TRBV27
j_call: TRBJ1-1
cdr3_nt: TGTGCCAGCGGGGTTAGGGGATCTGAAGCTTTCTTT
cdr3_aa: CASGVRGSEAFF

d_call: .
clone_size: .
v_call: TRBV29-1
j_call: TRBJ2-7
cdr3_nt: TGCAGCGTGACGGACAGAGGCTACGAGCAGTACTTC
cdr3_aa: CSVTDRGYEQYF

d_call: .
clone_size: many
v_call: TRBV20-1
j_call: TRBJ1-2
cdr3_nt: TGCAGTGCTAGGGCGGGAAACTATGGCTACACCTTC
cdr3_aa: CSARAGNYGYTF

d_call: TRBD1
clone_size: many
v_call: TRBV18
j_call: TRBJ1-2
cdr3_nt: TGTGCCAGCTCACCGGACAGGGCTGGTAACTATGGCTACACCTTC
cdr3_aa: CASSPDRAGNYGYTF

d_call: TRBD2
clone_size: many
v_call: TRBV7-9
j_call: TRBJ2-1
cdr3_nt: TGTGCCAGCACCCAGACTAGCGGGAGTGACAATGAGCAGTTCTTC
cdr3_aa: CASTQTSGSDNEQFF

d_call: .
clone_size: many
v_call: TRBV21-1
j_call: TRBJ1-1
cdr3_nt: TGTGCCAGCAGTACGGGACAGGGGAACACTGAAGCTTTCTTT
cdr3_aa: CASSTGQGNTEAFF

d_call: TRBD2
clone_size: few
v_call: TRBV12-3/TRBV12-4
j_call: TRBJ2-7
cdr3_nt: TGTGCCAGCAGTTCGCCGGGACTAGCGACCGAGCAGTACTTC
cdr3_aa: CASSSPGLATEQYF